The sequence of this TCR beta chain was determined in a study of OX40 agonist ivuxolimab in advanced cancers. The V end lost 1 base, the J end lost 5 bases, and 18 bases lay between the germline ends. The CDR3 has 17 residues. CDR1 is LNHNV, CDR2 YYDKDF, per germline (reference sequence). The protocol was immunoSEQ multiplex PCR, while the TCRdb copy is restricted to in-frame clones and leaves out a portion. The profile covers tens of thousands of clones, with 85% to 90% appearing a single time and 6.5% taken by the ten largest. The sequences come from CD4+ or CD8+ T cells sorted from blood, collected in a trial of the OX40 agonist ivuxolimab. The chain couples TRBV15 to TRBJ2-1, with D possibly TRBD1 on 5 matching bases. The receptor was isolated from an adult with an advanced solid tumor such as melanoma, head and neck, liver or kidney cancer. The CDR3 coding sequence is TGTGCCACCAGCAGAGGCCTTAAGGGCAGGGTGGACAATGAGCAGTTCTTC. This encodes CATSRGLKGRVDNEQFF. The full variable domain, in which reference TRBV15 and TRBJ2-1 provide the parts outside the CDR3, is DAMVIQNPRYQVTQFGKPVTLSCSQTLNHNVMYWYQQKSSQAPKLLFHYYDKDFNNEADTPDNFQSRRPNTSFCFLDIRSPGLGDTAMYLCATSRGLKGRVDNEQFFGPGTRLTVL.